These 12 T cell receptor beta chains came from one sample sequenced in a study of low-dose radiotherapy and immunotherapy resistance in tumors. The time point was: before trial treatment. cDNA synthesis used a TRAV/TRBV-specific primer set for both chains. TCR amplification ran roughly 20 PCR cycles using constant-region and V-primer adapter primers. MiXCR was run by TCRdb on the reads, yielding one entry per CDR3 protein. The sample includes around 90,000 distinct CDR3 sequences, approximately 20% of them seen just once. Source: PBMCs, taken before treatment. Source of these receptors: a male donor with prostate cancer.

Regarding this clonotype: With a far larger clone one base away, a read error is the likely cause. The chain links TRBV4-2 to TRBJ2-3; tentatively, D is TRBD2 (6 bases). The CDR3 has 16 amino acids. Germline-derived CDR1 and CDR2 are LGHNA and YNFKEQ. CDR3 sequence reads: CSSSRRLDRRTDTQYF. As DNA, the CDR3 is TGTTCCAGCAGTCGACGACTAGATAGACGCACAGATACGCAGTATTTT.

The chain uses TRBV5-3 and TRBJ2-7; TRBD1 or TRBD2 may be the D gene (5 bases each). TRBV5-3 is an open reading frame whose function is uncertain. This CDR3 has 14 residues. Trimming shortened V by 8 bases and J by 6 bases, and 21 bases separated the two germline ends. As DNA, the CDR3 is TGTGCCAGCAGCAAGTCCGGGACGGACGGCGAGCAGTACTTC. Protein sequence: CASSKSGTDGEQYF.

This clonotype was observed many times. V gene TRBV2 combines with J gene TRBJ1-1, with 7 bases fitting TRBD1. Germline CDR1 is SNHLY and CDR2 is FYNNEI. The CDR3 totals 10 residues. The V segment lost 6 bases and the J segment 11 bases; nucleotides outside the gene matches: 3. The CDR3 sequence is CASRDRVAFF. CDR3 nucleotide sequence: TGTGCCAGCAGAGACAGGGTGGCTTTCTTT.

Ten or more counts support this clonotype. The genes are TRBV6-6 and TRBJ2-1; D is undetermined. CDR1 MNHNY and CDR2 SVGAGI come from the germline V gene (reference sequence). This CDR3 is 12 amino acids long. The germline V and J ends were trimmed by 5 bases and 6 bases, with 8 bases remaining between them. CDR3 loop: CASSDRGNEQFF. The DNA of the CDR3 is TGTGCCAGCAGTGACCGAGGCAATGAGCAGTTCTTC.

On this clonotype: Germline is not matched at one junction end, which may reflect a read error. The rearrangement links TRBV7-3 to TRBJ2-2, with TRBD1 matching over 12 bases. The CDR3 runs to 18 residues. Germline V lookup: CDR1 SGHTA, CDR2 FQGTGA. The CDR3, as DNA: TGTGCCAGCAGCTTATGGACCGGGACAGGGGGCTGGGGCGGGGAGCTGATTTTT. As protein: CASSLWTGTGGWGGELIF. The entire variable domain, with the rest obtained from reference TRBV7-3 and TRBJ2-2, is as follows: GAGVSQTPSNKVTEKGKYVELRCDPISGHTALYWYRQSLGQGPEFLIYFQGTGAADDSGLPNDRFFAVRPEGSVSTLKIQRTERGDSAVYLCASSLWTGTGGWGGELIFGEGSRLTVL.

In this sample, this clonotype turned up many times. The chain uses TRBV27 and TRBJ2-2; either TRBD1 or TRBD2 may fit D (5 bases each). In germline, CDR1 is MNHEY, CDR2 SMNVEV (reference sequence). This CDR3 comprises 16 residues. Trimming took 1 base from V and 5 from J, leaving 14 bases between them. The CDR3 protein is CASSLLPRGETGELFF. Here the CDR3 DNA reads TGTGCCAGCAGTTTATTACCGAGGGGAGAAACCGGGGAGCTGTTTTTT.

A single count supports this clonotype. The chain links TRBV28 to TRBJ1-5; D is unclear. Per germline, CDR1 MDHEN and CDR2 SYDVKM. There are 15 residues in the CDR3. Trimming took 6 bases from V and 4 from J, leaving 16 bases between them. CDR3 nucleotides: TGTGCCAGCAGGGGAGGGCGCCCGGGGAATCAGCCCCAGCATTTT. Translating gives CASRGGRPGNQPQHF.

The chain combines TRBV2 with TRBJ2-7; D is unresolved. The CDR3 is made up of 15 amino acids. The germline gives CDR1 SNHLY, CDR2 FYNNEI. V was trimmed by 6 bases and J by 0 bases, leaving 15 bases between them. CDR3 amino acids: CASRPTGPGSYEQYF. The CDR3 DNA follows: TGTGCCAGCAGGCCGACCGGGCCTGGCTCCTACGAGCAGTACTTC.

Comments on this clonotype: Given a much more abundant clone one base away, this may be a read error. The rearrangement links TRBV20-1 to TRBJ1-2; weak D call: TRBD1 (5 bases). Germline lookup yields CDR1 DFQATT and CDR2 SNEGSKA (reference sequence). CDR3 size: 14 residues. The CDR3 DNA reads TGCCGTGCTGACCATAAGGGGCTCGGCTATGGCTACACCTTC. Protein product: CRADHKGLGYGYTF.

This clonotype showed up many times. The chain links TRBV6-2 or TRBV6-3 to TRBJ2-7; 7 bases are shared with TRBD2. Looked up from germline, CDR1 is MNHEY and CDR2 is SVGEGT. This CDR3 contains 15 residues. V lost 6 bases, J lost 2 bases, and 10 bases stayed unmatched. Here the CDR3 DNA reads TGTGCCAGCAGGCAGACCGGGACTACCACCTACGAGCAGTACTTC. Amino acid sequence: CASRQTGTTTYEQYF.

V usage is TRBV3-1 and J usage is TRBJ2-3; D is perhaps TRBD2 (6 bases). CDR1 LGHDT and CDR2 YNNKEL come from the germline V gene (reference sequence). CDR3 length: 15 amino acids. V was clipped by 1 base and J by 0 bases, with 8 bases between them. CDR3 bases: TGTGCCAGCAGCCAAGCCAGCGGGAGCACAGATACGCAGTATTTT. It encodes CASSQASGSTDTQYF.

There are many counts of this clonotype. The chain links TRBV6-2 or TRBV6-3 to TRBJ2-3, with D perhaps TRBD2 (6 bases). CDR1 is MNHEY, CDR2 SVGEGT, per germline. CDR3 length equals 14 residues. With 6 bases removed from V and 2 bases from J, the gap between germline ends came to 12 bases. In DNA form, the CDR3 reads TGTGCCAGCAGCAGGGACTCCTTCACAGATACGCAGTATTTT. Amino acids: CASSRDSFTDTQYF.